The 14 T cell receptor beta chains below were found in one sample sequenced in a study of shared clonotypes between healthy human individuals. The data were produced by immunoSEQ multiplex PCR, yet TCRdb's version contains in-frame clones alone and is incomplete. The sample yields around 320,000 clones, around 90% seen once. Input material: memory CD8+ T cells sorted from blood. The subset denotes: CD45RO+ cells pooled with CCR7-negative TemRA cells. The source is a young man in good health.

Here the CDR3 DNA reads TGTGCCAGCAGCCAAGGGACAGCGAATAATTCACCCCTCCACTTT. This gives the protein CASSQGTANNSPLHF. This sequence joins TRBV11-2 and TRBJ1-6; 7 nucleotides agree with TRBD1. V lost 5 bases to trimming and J lost 5 bases; unmatched junction nucleotides: 6. Germline lookup yields CDR1 SGHAT and CDR2 FQNNGV. The CDR3 sequence is 15 residues long.

This clone was observed a handful of times. Other DNA sequences from this sample encode an identical CDR3 as well. The genes are TRBV2 and TRBJ1-2, with 7 bases aligning to TRBD1. V lost 3 bases and J lost 4; bases outside the gene matches: 2. CDR1 SNHLY and CDR2 FYNNEI come from the germline V gene. CDR3 length: 13 amino acids. DNA of the CDR3: TGTGCCAGCAGTGAGTGGACAGGCTATGGCTACACCTTC. Translating gives CASSEWTGYGYTF.

This chain uses TRBV28 with TRBJ1-5; 9 positions match TRBD1. The CDR3 contains 15 residues. CDR1 and CDR2 from the germline V gene are MDHEN and SYDVKM. V trimming: 3 bases; J trimming: 6 bases; junction bases outside the gene matches: 6. CDR3 nucleotides: TGTGCCAGCAGTTTGAACAGGGGGCATGGTCAGCCCCAGCATTTT. Residues: CASSLNRGHGQPQHF.

The chain recombines TRBV7-8 with TRBJ2-6; 9 bases line up with TRBD2. With V trimmed by 6 bases and J by 4 bases, 10 bases remained unmatched. Germline values: CDR1 SGHVS, CDR2 FQNEAQ. The CDR3 sequence is 17 residues long. CDR3 protein: CASSRGTSLLGANVLTF. CDR3 bases: TGTGCCAGCAGTCGAGGGACTAGCTTACTAGGGGCCAACGTCCTGACTTTC. Complete variable domain (other parts from reference TRBV7-8 and TRBJ2-6): GAGVSQSPRYKVAKRGQDVALRCDPISGHVSLFWYQQALGQGPEFLTYFQNEAQLDKSGLPSDRFFAERPEGSVSTLKIQRTQQEDSAVYLCASSRGTSLLGANVLTFGAGSRLTVL.

The chain joins TRBV6-6 to TRBJ1-1, with D possibly TRBD1 on 5 matching bases. The germline V gene has CDR1 MNHNY and CDR2 SVGAGI (reference sequence). Deletions cut 7 bases from V and 1 base from J, with 10 bases between. The CDR3 sequence is 13 residues long. The CDR3 region is CASIGTANTEAFF. The CDR3 DNA is TGTGCCAGCATCGGGACGGCGAACACTGAAGCTTTCTTT.

The chain is built from TRBV6-5 and TRBJ2-7, with D possibly being TRBD1 or TRBD2 (5 bases each). CDR3 length: 16 residues. V lost 0 bases and J 5 bases, leaving 17 bases between the germline ends. Germline assignment: CDR1 MNHEY and CDR2 SVGAGI. CDR3 amino acids: CASSYSRGEVGHEQYF. The CDR3 coding sequence is TGTGCCAGCAGTTACTCGAGGGGCGAGGTCGGCCACGAGCAGTACTTC.

The chain recombines TRBV27 with TRBJ1-3; no clear D gene. The V gene's germline CDR1 is MNHEY and CDR2 SMNVEV (reference sequence). V shed 4 bases and J shed 2 bases, with 15 bases lying between them. The CDR3 has 16 amino acids. CDR3 sequence reads: CASSSLESRTGNTIYF. The DNA of the CDR3 is TGTGCCAGCAGTTCGCTCGAGAGCAGAACTGGAAACACCATATATTTT.

The chain combines TRBV10-3 with TRBJ1-2, with D maybe TRBD1 (5 bases). Germline V CDR1 and CDR2: ENHRY, SYGVKD. Between the trimmed V and J ends, which lost 3 bases and 2 bases, there was a span of 7 bases. There are 13 residues in the CDR3. The CDR3 DNA is TGTGCCATCAGTGAACAGGACAACTATGGCTACACCTTC. Amino acids: CAISEQDNYGYTF.

The chain carries TRBV6-5 and TRBJ1-4, with D unresolved. CDR3 length equals 14 residues. With 0 bases removed from V and 0 bases from J, the gap between germline ends came to 2 bases. Per germline, CDR1 MNHEY and CDR2 SVGAGI. For the CDR3, the DNA is TGTGCCAGCAGTTACTCGGCAACTAATGAAAAACTGTTTTTT. Translation gives CASSYSATNEKLFF.

This chain links TRBV28 with TRBJ1-2; D unresolved. V was shortened by 2 bases and J by 7 bases, with 11 bases between the two germline ends. There are 13 residues in the CDR3. The V gene's germline CDR1 is MDHEN and CDR2 SYDVKM. CDR3 in DNA: TGTGCCAGCAGTTTAACGGAGTACCTTGGCTACACCTTC. Its protein product is CASSLTEYLGYTF.

The chain has TRBV10-3 and TRBJ2-1; 9 bases agree with TRBD2. CDR1 and CDR2 from the germline V gene are ENHRY and SYGVKD. The CDR3 length is 15 residues. The V segment lost 10 bases and the J segment 9 bases; nucleotides outside the gene matches: 16. The CDR3 DNA is TGTGCCACCCAGCCCATAGCGGGAGAAGCTGGTGAGCAGTTCTTC. Translating it yields CATQPIAGEAGEQFF.

CDR3 region: CASSGDRATPYNEQFF. The CDR3 DNA reads as TGTGCCAGCAGTGGTGACAGGGCCACCCCCTACAATGAGCAGTTCTTC. The chain combines TRBV6-4 with TRBJ2-1, with 7 positions matching TRBD1. CDR1 is MRHNA, CDR2 SNTAGT, per germline. The V gene end was trimmed by 4 bases and the J gene end by 2 bases; junction bases not matched to a gene: 8. The CDR3 covers 16 residues.

With respect to this clone: In the same sample, other DNA sequences code for this CDR3. This chain links TRBV4-2 with TRBJ2-7; D gene unclear. The ends were cut back, 1 base at V and 0 bases at J, with 4 bases in the middle. The CDR3 has 13 residues. The germline gives CDR1 LGHNA, CDR2 YNFKEQ. This CDR3 reads CASSQGSSYEQYF. CDR3 in DNA: TGTGCCAGCAGCCAAGGTTCCTCCTACGAGCAGTACTTC.

The chain combines TRBV6-1 with TRBJ2-1; 12 positions agree with TRBD2. V lost 3 bases and J lost 5; bases outside the gene matches: 5. The CDR3 has 16 amino acids. CDR1 and CDR2 from the germline V gene are MNHNS and SASEGT. The CDR3 protein is CASSDLAGGPHNEQFF. In nucleotides, the CDR3 is TGTGCCAGCAGTGATCTAGCGGGGGGGCCGCACAATGAGCAGTTCTTC.